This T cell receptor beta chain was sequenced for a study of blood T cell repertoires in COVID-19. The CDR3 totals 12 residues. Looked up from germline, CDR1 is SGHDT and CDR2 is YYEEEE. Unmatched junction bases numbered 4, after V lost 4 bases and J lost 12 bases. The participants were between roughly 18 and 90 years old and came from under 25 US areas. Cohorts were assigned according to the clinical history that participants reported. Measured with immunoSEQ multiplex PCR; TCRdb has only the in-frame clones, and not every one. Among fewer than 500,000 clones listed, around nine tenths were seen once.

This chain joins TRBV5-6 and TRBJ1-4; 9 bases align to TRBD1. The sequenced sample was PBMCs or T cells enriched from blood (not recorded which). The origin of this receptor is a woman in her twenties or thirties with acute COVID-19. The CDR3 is CASSGRDRELFF. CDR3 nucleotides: TGTGCCAGCAGCGGAAGGGACAGGGAACTGTTTTTT. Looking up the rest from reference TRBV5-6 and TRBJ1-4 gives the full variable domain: DAGVTQSPTHLIKTRGQQVTLRCSPKSGHDTVSWYQQALGQGPQFIFQYYEEEERQRGNFPDRFSGHQFPNYSSELNVNALLLGDSALYLCASSGRDRELFFGSGTQLSVL.